This T cell receptor (beta chain) was captured by sequencing in a study of identical twins. The CDR3 is 13 residues long. The V gene lost 6 bases and the J gene lost 3 bases, with 12 bases spanning the gap. CDR1 is DFQATT, CDR2 SNEGSKA, per germline (reference sequence). Ten or more counts support this clonotype. Unique molecular identifiers were present on the cDNA, and a universal primer site came from template switching. Each CDR3 protein is one row after TCRdb ran MiXCR on the 5' RACE reads. The data show approximately 680,000 distinct CDR3 sequences, with roughly 6.6% seen just once and less than 2% held by the top ten. These sequences were also reported in another study, on yellow fever vaccine responses in identical twins. That work states: Reported findings indicate that twins' vaccine T cell responses seemed partially convergent, partially personalized.

The receptor was isolated from a woman aged 18-30 years in good health. V is TRBV20-1 and J is TRBJ2-1; D possibly corresponds to TRBD2 (5 bases). Sequencing input: PBMCs. The CDR3 DNA reads TGCAGTGCCCGAGAGGGCTTCTACAATGAGCAGTTCTTC. Protein: CSAREGFYNEQFF.